One sample yielded the 28 T cell receptor beta chains listed below, sequenced in a study of cytomegalovirus exposure and HLA in healthy donors. Method: immunoSEQ multiplex PCR; TCRdb's copy keeps in-frame clones and lacks some. The repertoire has fewer than 150,000 clones, just under 85% of them found once; the top ten carry 25% to 30%. Sequenced sample: PBMCs. Receptors originate from a man under 40 in good health and CMV-seropositive.

V and J are TRBV18 and TRBJ2-7, with 14 bases aligning to TRBD2. Trimming cost V 3 bases and J 3 bases; bases outside gene matches: 1. The CDR3 sequence is 15 residues long. From germline, CDR1 is KGHSH and CDR2 LQKENI. This chain's CDR3 is CASSPGLAGDYEQYF. The CDR3 nucleotides are TGTGCCAGCTCACCGGGACTAGCGGGGGACTACGAGCAGTACTTC. Filled out from reference TRBV18 and TRBJ2-7, the complete variable domain reads NAGVMQNPRHLVRRRGQEARLRCSPMKGHSHVYWYRQLPEEGLKFMVYLQKENIIDESGMPKERFSAEFPKEGPSILRIQQVVRGDSAAYFCASSPGLAGDYEQYFGPGTRLTVT.

The chain employs TRBV4-1 and TRBJ2-1; TRBD2 matches at 15 bases. The J segment lost 4 bases and the V segment lost 5 bases, leaving 18 bases of the junction unmatched. CDR1 is MGHRA, CDR2 YSYEKL, per germline. The CDR3 is 21 amino acids. The CDR3 nucleotides are TGCGCCAGCAGCTACGAAGATATGAGGACTAGCGGGAGGGCCCTATACAATGAGCAGTTCTTC. It specifies CASSYEDMRTSGRALYNEQFF.

The chain couples TRBV6-1 to TRBJ1-1; D possibly corresponds to TRBD1 (5 bases). With 2 bases removed from V and 12 bases from J, the gap between germline ends came to 19 bases. CDR1 MNHNS and CDR2 SASEGT come from the germline V gene. The CDR3 loop spans 14 amino acids. In DNA form, the CDR3 reads TGTGCCAGCAGTGAACGACCGGTCCTCGGGGGGACTTTCTTT. Protein sequence: CASSERPVLGGTFF.

This chain joins TRBV27 and TRBJ1-6; D gene ambiguous. The germline CDR1 and CDR2 sequences are MNHEY and SMNVEV (reference sequence). V gave up 2 bases and J gave up 13 bases, with 12 bases separating them. This CDR3 region has 13 residues. The CDR3 DNA follows: TGTGCCAGCAGTTTAAGTAGTCGGTCGCCCCTCCACTTT. Encoded protein: CASSLSSRSPLHF.

This rearrangement joins TRBV7-9 to TRBJ2-7; D is uncertain. V gave up 4 bases and J gave up 1 base, with 11 bases separating them. The CDR3 has 14 residues. Germline lookup yields CDR1 SEHNR and CDR2 FQNEAQ (reference sequence). CDR3 DNA sequence: TGTGCCAGCAGCTCTCCCGGGTTATCCTACGAGCAGTACTTC. Its protein is CASSSPGLSYEQYF.

The V call is TRBV19, the J call TRBJ2-2; a weak D match, TRBD1 (5 bases). V lost 3 bases to trimming and J lost 4 bases, with 15 bases between them. Per the germline V gene, CDR1 is LNHDA and CDR2 is SQIVND (reference sequence). The CDR3 loop spans 16 amino acids. The chain's CDR3 is CASSIFRAVGTGELFF. CDR3 coding DNA: TGTGCCAGTAGTATTTTCAGGGCGGTGGGCACCGGGGAGCTGTTTTTT. The variable domain in full, with the rest retrieved from reference TRBV19 and TRBJ2-2, is DGGITQSPKYLFRKEGQNVTLSCEQNLNHDAMYWYRQDPGQGLRLIYYSQIVNDFQKGDIAEGYSVSREKKESFPLTVTSAQKNPTAFYLCASSIFRAVGTGELFFGEGSRLTVL.

The gene calls are TRBV7-2 and TRBJ1-2, with 7 bases aligning to TRBD1. The germline gives CDR1 SGHTA, CDR2 FQGNSA. V lost 5 bases to trimming and J lost 5 bases; unmatched junction nucleotides: 5. The CDR3 length is 13 residues. The CDR3 is CASSRPGGYGYTF. Written as DNA, the CDR3 is TGTGCCAGCAGCAGACCAGGGGGGTATGGCTACACCTTC.

The chain has TRBV7-2 and TRBJ1-6; a possible D gene is TRBD1 (5 bases). Trimming cost V 3 bases and J 0 bases, with 18 bases left between them. The germline CDR1 and CDR2 sequences are SGHTA and FQGNSA. The CDR3 is made up of 19 amino acids. The CDR3 protein is CASSLFISTGSSYNSPLHF. The CDR3 nucleotides read TGTGCCAGCAGCTTGTTCATATCCACAGGAAGCTCCTATAATTCACCCCTCCACTTT.

The chain uses TRBV4-3 and TRBJ2-4; D possibly corresponds to TRBD2 (6 bases). Germline V CDR1 and CDR2: LGHNA, YSLEER. The CDR3 length is 16 residues. V was shortened by 0 bases and J by 12 bases, with 21 bases between the two germline ends. Here the CDR3 reads CASSQDRGSGGVTQYF. The CDR3 DNA follows: TGCGCCAGCAGCCAAGATCGCGGGTCCGGGGGTGTAACTCAGTACTTC.

V and J are TRBV5-1 and TRBJ1-3; TRBD1 agrees at 7 bases. CDR1 and CDR2 from the germline V gene are SGHRS and YFSETQ. CDR3 length: 16 residues. V was pared by 4 bases and J by 0 bases, with 7 bases of the junction left unmatched. The CDR3 spells CASSRDSPSSGNTIYF. The CDR3, as DNA: TGCGCCAGCAGCAGGGACAGCCCGAGCTCTGGAAACACCATATATTTT.

About this clone: This same CDR3 is encoded by further DNA sequences in the sample. The genes are TRBV18 and TRBJ2-7, with 7 bases that match TRBD2. The CDR3 spans 14 residues. Per germline, CDR1 KGHSH and CDR2 LQKENI. The ends lost 0 bases at V and 4 bases at J; junction bases unmatched: 3. The CDR3 sequence: CASSPPGGGYEQYF. The DNA of the CDR3 is TGTGCCAGCTCACCACCGGGGGGGGGTTACGAGCAGTACTTC.

This chain joins TRBV5-4 and TRBJ2-6, with TRBD2 as a possible D gene (5 bases). V was cut by 4 bases and J by 0 bases, with 14 bases left in between. The CDR3 extends over 17 amino acids. Germline V lookup: CDR1 SGHNT, CDR2 YYREEE (reference sequence). The CDR3 coding sequence is TGTGCCAGCAGCCGTGGAGGAGCCAACTCTGGGGCCAACGTCCTGACTTTC. Encoded protein: CASSRGGANSGANVLTF.

The CDR3: CASSIGAGRETQYF. The CDR3 nucleotides are TGCGCCAGCAGTATTGGCGCAGGGCGTGAGACCCAGTACTTC. The chain has TRBV5-1 and TRBJ2-5, with a possible D match to TRBD1 (5 bases). The CDR3 has 14 residues. Per the germline V gene, CDR1 is SGHRS and CDR2 is YFSETQ. V gave up 5 bases and J gave up 5 bases, with 16 bases separating them.

This clone was seen just once. This chain uses TRBV11-2 with TRBJ1-4; 8 bases map to TRBD1. Germline V lookup: CDR1 SGHAT, CDR2 FQNNGV. Losses at the gene ends were 5 bases for V and 7 bases for J; bases not matched to a gene: 6. This CDR3 comprises 14 residues. The CDR3 nucleotides are TGTGCCAGCAGCCGGACAGGGCCGGTTGAAAAACTGTTTTTT. Encoded protein: CASSRTGPVEKLFF.

The chain uses TRBV11-2 and TRBJ2-3, with TRBD2 identical over 8 bases. The trim removed 5 bases at V and 7 bases at J, leaving 8 bases unmatched. This CDR3 comprises 14 residues. From germline, CDR1 is SGHAT and CDR2 FQNNGV. CDR3 bases: TGTGCCAGCAGCACTAGCGGAGAAGGGTATACGCAGTATTTT. Amino acids: CASSTSGEGYTQYF.

The chain uses TRBV2 and TRBJ2-2; 9 nucleotides align to TRBD1. Unmatched junction bases numbered 3, after V lost 4 bases and J lost 0 bases. The CDR3 totals 16 residues. The V gene's germline CDR1 is SNHLY and CDR2 FYNNEI. The CDR3 sequence is CASSAGQGPNTGELFF. The CDR3 nucleotides are TGTGCCAGCAGTGCCGGACAGGGGCCGAACACCGGGGAGCTGTTTTTT.

This chain joins TRBV5-4 and TRBJ1-3; D not resolved. The CDR3 length is 15 residues. V was shortened by 0 bases and J by 4 bases, with 11 bases between the two germline ends. CDR1 and CDR2 from the germline V gene are SGHNT and YYREEE (reference sequence). CDR3 loop: CASSLDARAGNTIYF. Here the CDR3 DNA reads TGTGCCAGCAGCTTGGATGCGAGGGCCGGAAACACCATATATTTT.

The chain recombines TRBV7-2 with TRBJ2-5; D remains ambiguous. V shed 1 base and J shed 0 bases, with 6 bases lying between them. Per the germline V gene, CDR1 is SGHTA and CDR2 is FQGNSA. This CDR3 has 14 amino acids. The DNA for the CDR3 is TGTGCCAGCAGCTTAGGAGCTGACCAAGAGACCCAGTACTTC. Its protein is CASSLGADQETQYF.

The V call is TRBV27, the J call TRBJ2-7; 8 bases match TRBD2. J was trimmed by 6 bases and V by 6 bases; bases with no gene match: 10. The germline gives CDR1 MNHEY, CDR2 SMNVEV (reference sequence). This CDR3 spans 14 amino acids. CDR3 region: CASRSTGGPAEQYF. The CDR3 DNA reads TGTGCCAGCAGATCGACGGGAGGGCCAGCCGAGCAGTACTTC.

The chain joins TRBV7-2 to TRBJ1-6, with 9 bases aligning to TRBD1. The length of the CDR3 is 16 residues. V was pared by 5 bases and J by 7 bases, with 9 bases of the junction left unmatched. From germline, CDR1 is SGHTA and CDR2 FQGNSA. CDR3 region: CASSDPDRGPNSPLHF. CDR3 sequence (DNA): TGTGCCAGCAGCGACCCGGACAGGGGCCCGAATTCACCCCTCCACTTT.

V is TRBV5-1 and J is TRBJ2-5; 9 positions match TRBD1. Looked up from germline, CDR1 is SGHRS and CDR2 is YFSETQ. With V trimmed by 0 bases and J by 5 bases, 8 bases remained unmatched. The CDR3 has 16 amino acids. CDR3 sequence (DNA): TGCGCCAGCAGCTTGGGAGGGACAGGGCGGTCGGAGACCCAGTACTTC. Its protein product is CASSLGGTGRSETQYF.

DNA for the CDR3: TGTGCCAGCAGTCAGACGACAGGTCCCTACGAGCAGTACTTC. It translates to CASSQTTGPYEQYF. The chain has TRBV6-5 and TRBJ2-7; tentative D call: TRBD1 (6 bases). With 5 bases removed from V and 2 bases from J, the gap between germline ends came to 13 bases. Germline CDR1 is MNHEY and CDR2 is SVGAGI. The CDR3 has 14 residues.

The chain recombines TRBV7-2 with TRBJ2-7; D may be TRBD1 (7 bases). This CDR3 region has 15 residues. The ends were cut back, 2 bases at V and 4 bases at J, with 15 bases in the middle. Germline CDR1 SGHTA, CDR2 FQGNSA. CDR3 in amino acids: CASSLTAGQRYEQYF. Written as DNA, the CDR3 is TGTGCCAGCAGCTTAACTGCGGGACAGAGGTACGAGCAGTACTTC. Supplemented by reference TRBV7-2 and TRBJ2-7, the full variable domain reads GAGVSQSPSNKVTEKGKDVELRCDPISGHTALYWYRQSLGQGLEFLIYFQGNSAPDKSGLPSDRFSAERTGGSVSTLTIQRTQQEDSAVYLCASSLTAGQRYEQYFGPGTRLTVT.

This clone was observed a few times. The J gene is TRBJ1-2, the V gene TRBV29-1; TRBD1 is a possible D gene (5 bases). The CDR3 runs 12 residues. V lost 4 bases and J lost 4, with 10 bases in between. CDR1 and CDR2 from the germline V gene are SQVTM and ANQGSEA. In DNA, the CDR3 is TGCAGCGTTGTTCTGGGGGGCTATGGCTACACCTTC. Translated: CSVVLGGYGYTF.

The V gene is TRBV11-2, the J gene TRBJ2-7; 12 bases line up with TRBD2. The CDR3 has 16 amino acids. V shed 7 bases and J 5 bases; nucleotides not matched to a gene: 12. The germline V gene has CDR1 SGHAT and CDR2 FQNNGV. The CDR3 region is CASIPPSTSGSHEQYF. As DNA, the CDR3 is TGTGCCAGCATCCCCCCTTCGACTAGCGGGAGTCACGAGCAGTACTTC.

The chain links TRBV6-1 to TRBJ2-5; possible D gene TRBD2, 7 bases. Trimming cost V 0 bases and J 5 bases, with 10 bases left between them. There are 14 residues in the CDR3. Germline CDR1 MNHNS, CDR2 SASEGT. CDR3 in DNA: TGTGCCAGCAGTGAAGCGGGGGGGGCCGAGACCCAGTACTTC. Translated, it gives CASSEAGGAETQYF.

J is TRBJ2-6 and V is TRBV10-3, with D unclear. Trimming took 11 bases from V and 0 from J, leaving 11 bases between them. The CDR3 extends over 14 amino acids. The V gene's germline CDR1 is ENHRY and CDR2 SYGVKD. CDR3 in DNA: TGTGCCTCCGAGCCTTCCTCTGGGGCCAACGTCCTGACTTTC. It is translated as CASEPSSGANVLTF.

J is TRBJ2-5 and V is TRBV7-2; TRBD2 agrees at 11 bases. The length of the CDR3 is 17 residues. The germline V gene encodes CDR1 SGHTA and CDR2 FQGNSA. J lost 5 bases, V lost 1 base, and 9 bases had no gene match. The CDR3 protein is CASSLVLAGGRRETQYF. The CDR3 nucleotides read TGTGCCAGCAGCTTAGTATTAGCGGGGGGGCGTCGGGAGACCCAGTACTTC.